The 20 T cell receptor beta chains below were found in one sample sequenced in a study of breast tumors, draining lymph nodes, adjacent tissues. Via MiXCR, TCRdb re-called the multiplex PCR reads, giving one row per CDR3 protein. The table lists around 230,000 distinct CDR3 sequences, around 34% of them singletons, with roughly 3.5% in the top ten. Axillary draining lymph nodes of breast cancer patients supplied the node samples. The sample consisted of axillary lymph node tissue. These receptor sequences come from a female donor with breast cancer. Some clones in this sample may be carry-over from other donors' samples.

The CDR3 DNA sequence: TGCAGTGCTAGTCTCCGGGGGGGCCAGTCAAATACGCAGTATTTT. It is translated as CSASLRGGQSNTQYF. The chain has TRBV20-1 and TRBJ2-3, with 8 bases aligning to TRBD2. The germline gives CDR1 DFQATT, CDR2 SNEGSKA (reference sequence). The CDR3 runs to 15 residues. The junction had 12 bases not matched to a gene; V was cut back by 3 bases and J by 7 bases.

This chain connects TRBV6-5 to TRBJ2-3, with 13 nucleotides matching TRBD2. Germline V gene sequence: CDR1 MNHEY, CDR2 SVGAGI. J was trimmed by 2 bases and V by 6 bases; bases with no gene match: 14. The CDR3 is made up of 19 amino acids. CDR3 nucleotides: TGTGCCAGCAGAAAACTAGCGGGGGGGCCCAGGAGCAACACAGATACGCAGTATTTT. It encodes CASRKLAGGPRSNTDTQYF.

The V call is TRBV7-9, the J call TRBJ1-2, with a possible D match to TRBD1 (5 bases). Per germline, CDR1 SEHNR and CDR2 FQNEAQ (reference sequence). This CDR3 is 15 amino acids long. Trimming left V 4 bases short and J 4 bases short, with 16 bases between. CDR3 in amino acids: CASSSPSGQFYGYTF. The CDR3 DNA follows: TGTGCCAGCAGCTCGCCCTCTGGACAATTCTATGGCTACACCTTC.

This clonotype was counted many times. The chain couples TRBV11-2 to TRBJ2-1; D is perhaps TRBD2 (5 bases). V was cut by 5 bases and J by 9 bases, with 11 bases left in between. Looked up from germline, CDR1 is SGHAT and CDR2 is FQNNGV. The length of the CDR3 is 12 residues. In DNA, the CDR3 is TGTGCCAGCAGCCCAATAGGGAGTGAGCAGTTCTTC. Translated, it gives CASSPIGSEQFF.

The chain joins TRBV12-3 or TRBV12-4 to TRBJ1-2; D is unresolved. The CDR3 is 14 amino acids. V lost 5 bases and J lost 5, with 15 bases in between. DNA for the CDR3: TGTGCCAGCAGTACCACCGACGGATTATATGGCTACACCTTC. It codes for CASSTTDGLYGYTF.

The chain is built from TRBV14 and TRBJ1-6, with TRBD1 as a possible D gene (5 bases). Per germline, CDR1 SGHDN and CDR2 FVKESK. The CDR3 spans 13 residues. The CDR3 region has the DNA TGTGCTAGTTTAGCCAGGGTTAATTCACCCCTCCACTTT. Protein: CASLARVNSPLHF. Together with reference TRBV14 and TRBJ1-6, the CDR3 gives the full variable domain: EAGVTQFPSHSVIEKGQTVTLRCDPISGHDNLYWYRRVMGKEIKFLLHFVKESKQDESGMPNNRFLAERTGGTYSTLKVQPAELEDSGVYFCASLARVNSPLHFGNGTRLTVT.

This clonotype was seen at least ten times. The V call is TRBV18, the J call TRBJ2-5; maybe TRBD2 (5 bases). This CDR3 is 16 amino acids long. V was cut by 2 bases and J by 5 bases, with 18 bases left in between. Germline V gene data show CDR1 as KGHSH and CDR2 as LQKENI. The CDR3 is CASSPGSGRRGETQYF. CDR3 sequence (DNA): TGTGCCAGCTCACCAGGATCCGGACGTCGCGGGGAGACCCAGTACTTC.

As to this clonotype: This sequence may be a read error, since a much larger clone differs from it by one base. V gene TRBV5-1 combines with J gene TRBJ1-3; the D is unclear. Germline V CDR1 and CDR2: SGHRS, YFSETQ. This CDR3 contains 14 residues. The DNA for the CDR3 is TGCACCAGCAGCGGAGGATCGGCTGGAAACACCATATATTTT. It yields the protein CTSSGGSAGNTIYF.

This clonotype was recorded at least ten times. V is TRBV29-1 and J is TRBJ2-7; TRBD1 is a possible D gene (6 bases). In germline, CDR1 is SQVTM, CDR2 ANQGSEA. The V and J ends lost 7 bases and 5 bases respectively, with 15 bases between them. The CDR3 runs to 12 residues. CDR3 coding DNA: TGCAGCGGCCAGTTCCAGGGGCACGAGCAGTACTTC. Its translation is CSGQFQGHEQYF.

This clonotype was observed many times. The chain combines TRBV5-5 with TRBJ2-5; TRBD2 matches 8 bases. Germline CDR1 SGHKS, CDR2 YYEKEE (reference sequence). The CDR3 extends over 14 amino acids. Trimming took 3 bases from V and 5 from J; bases not matched to a gene: 6. CDR3 DNA sequence: TGTGCCAGCAGCTGGGGGGGCGGGAGGGAGACCCAGTACTTC. Translation: CASSWGGGRETQYF.

The chain recombines TRBV12-3 or TRBV12-4 with TRBJ2-2, with D possibly matching TRBD1 (6 bases). CDR3 length equals 15 residues. V gave up 1 base and J gave up 7 bases, with 13 bases separating them. The CDR3: CASSLGAGVGGELFF. In DNA form, the CDR3 reads TGTGCCAGCAGTTTAGGGGCAGGGGTTGGCGGGGAGCTGTTTTTT.

This clonotype was detected only a few times. The CDR3 does not end in the conserved phenylalanine or tryptophan, so this is likely a read error. The DNA is omitted, as the CDR3 cannot be located on it reliably, and the CDR3 follows TCRdb's listing. This sequence joins TRBV10-3 and TRBJ2-7; TRBD1 reflects the table's D call only, with no check against the DNA. The CDR3 comprises 9 residues, both ends counted. Germline lookup yields CDR1 ENHRY and CDR2 SYGVKD. Here the CDR3 reads CAISESRGQ.

This clonotype was counted only a few times. One base away lies a much larger clone, so this may be a sequencing read error. This chain joins TRBV20-1 and TRBJ2-7, with D possibly TRBD2 on 5 matching bases. Deletions cut 0 bases from V and 2 bases from J, with 14 bases between. CDR3 length: 15 amino acids. Germline CDR1 is DFQATT and CDR2 is SNEGSKA (reference sequence). DNA for the CDR3: TGCAGTGCTAGAGATCTGAGGGTTTCCACCTACGAGCAGTACTTC. The encoded protein is CSARDLRVSTYEQYF.

This clonotype was counted ten times or more. This chain links TRBV3-1 with TRBJ2-7; perhaps TRBD1 as D (5 bases). Germline CDR1 reads LGHDT; CDR2 reads YNNKEL (reference sequence). V lost 1 base and J 0 bases, leaving 7 bases between the germline ends. The CDR3 has 14 residues. This CDR3 is CASSQGTTSYEQYF. As DNA, the CDR3 is TGTGCCAGCAGCCAAGGGACAACCTCCTACGAGCAGTACTTC.

This clonotype came up many times. This chain connects TRBV7-9 to TRBJ2-3, with unresolved D. Germline CDR1 reads SEHNR; CDR2 reads FQNEAQ (reference sequence). This CDR3 spans 12 amino acids. V lost 4 bases and J lost 6, with 8 bases in between. CDR3 residues: CASSSIGDTQYF. CDR3 bases: TGTGCCAGCAGCTCGATCGGTGATACGCAGTATTTT.

The J gene is TRBJ1-4, the V gene TRBV28; D gene ambiguous. From germline, CDR1 is MDHEN and CDR2 SYDVKM. The CDR3 is 15 residues long. V shed 1 base and J shed 8 bases, with 14 bases lying between them. The CDR3: CASSLLPPSGEKLFF. CDR3 DNA: TGTGCCAGCAGTTTATTGCCTCCTTCCGGCGAAAAACTGTTTTTT.

In its sample, this clonotype was seen many times. The chain carries TRBV5-1 and TRBJ2-2; 9 bases fit TRBD2. There are 18 residues in the CDR3. The J segment lost 1 base and the V segment lost 6 bases, leaving 13 bases of the junction unmatched. Germline V CDR1 and CDR2: SGHRS, YFSETQ. The DNA for the CDR3 is TGCGCCAGCATTGGGGCTAGCGGGATGGGACGGAACACCGGGGAGCTGTTTTTT. This sequence encodes CASIGASGMGRNTGELFF.

Ten or more counts support this clonotype. V gene TRBV4-1 combines with J gene TRBJ2-7, with D unclear. CDR3 size: 14 residues. Germline V CDR1 and CDR2: MGHRA, YSYEKL. V lost 4 bases and J 2 bases, leaving 12 bases between the germline ends. This CDR3 is CASSPKDGAYEQYF. The CDR3 nucleotides are TGCGCCAGCAGCCCTAAGGACGGAGCCTACGAGCAGTACTTC.

This clonotype was found many times. The chain recombines TRBV24-1 with TRBJ2-1; no clear D. The germline V gene encodes CDR1 KGHDR and CDR2 SFDVKD. Deletions cut 4 bases from V and 0 bases from J, with 12 bases between. CDR3 length equals 16 residues. CDR3 in DNA: TGTGCCACCAGTGACTCCTCATATAGCTCCTACAATGAGCAGTTCTTC. Its protein is CATSDSSYSSYNEQFF.

Note on this clonotype: A much larger clone lies one base from this, so it may be a read error. The chain employs TRBV6-5 and TRBJ2-5, with 9 nucleotides matching TRBD1. The ends lost 6 bases at V and 7 bases at J; junction bases unmatched: 9. This CDR3 has 14 amino acids. From germline, CDR1 is MNHEY and CDR2 SVGAGI. CDR3 sequence (DNA): TGTGCCAGCAGACCGGGACAGGGCAAAGGGACCCAGTACTTC. Its translation: CASRPGQGKGTQYF.